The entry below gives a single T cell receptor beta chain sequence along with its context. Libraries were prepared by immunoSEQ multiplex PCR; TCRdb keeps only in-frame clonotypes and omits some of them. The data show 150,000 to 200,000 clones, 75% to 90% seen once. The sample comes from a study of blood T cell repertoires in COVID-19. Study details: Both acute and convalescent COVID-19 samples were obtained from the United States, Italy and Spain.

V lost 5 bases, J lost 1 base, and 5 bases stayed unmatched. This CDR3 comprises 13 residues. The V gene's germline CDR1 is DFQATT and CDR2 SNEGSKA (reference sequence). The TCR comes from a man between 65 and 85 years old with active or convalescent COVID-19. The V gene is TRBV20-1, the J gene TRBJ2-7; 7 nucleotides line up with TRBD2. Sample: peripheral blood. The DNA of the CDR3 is TGCAGTGCTGGTGGGGGGGGTTCCTACGAGCAGTACTTC. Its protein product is CSAGGGGSYEQYF.